This entry lists 20 T cell receptor beta chains sequenced from one sample in a study of somatic mutations in cytotoxic T cells in rheumatoid arthritis. Sequencing was performed with immunoSEQ multiplex PCR; in TCRdb, only in-frame clones are kept and a portion is missing. The repertoire holds about 14,000 clones, with more than 60% as singletons. Material for sequencing was CD8+ T cells sorted from blood. These receptors were taken from an adult with rheumatoid arthritis.

The chain's CDR3 is CASSFLAYYGYTF. CDR3 bases: TGTGCCAGCAGTTTTTTGGCCTACTATGGCTACACCTTC. The chain is built from TRBV28 and TRBJ1-2, with D uncertain. V was shortened by 3 bases and J by 3 bases, with 8 bases between the two germline ends. CDR3 length: 13 residues. The V gene's germline CDR1 is MDHEN and CDR2 SYDVKM.

Details on this clone: Other DNA sequences within the sample encode an identical CDR3. This rearrangement joins TRBV14 to TRBJ1-2; D remains ambiguous. Germline loops: CDR1 SGHDN, CDR2 FVKESK. The germline V and J ends were trimmed by 0 bases and 8 bases, with 7 bases remaining between them. The CDR3 runs 12 residues. In DNA, the CDR3 is TGTGCCAGCAGCCAAGACAGGAGGGGCTACACCTTC. This encodes CASSQDRRGYTF.

The CDR3 DNA is TGTGCCAGCAGCCAATCGGGGCTAGGCACTGAAGCTTTCTTT. This gives the protein CASSQSGLGTEAFF. The gene calls are TRBV16 and TRBJ1-1; tentatively, D is TRBD1 (5 bases). Trimming stripped 0 bases from V and 4 bases from J, with 9 bases between. The germline gives CDR1 KGHSY, CDR2 FQNENV. This CDR3 is 14 amino acids long.

This chain uses TRBV27 with TRBJ2-3, with D perhaps TRBD2 (6 bases). Germline-derived CDR1 and CDR2 are MNHEY and SMNVEV (reference sequence). The length of the CDR3 is 18 residues. Trimming cost V 5 bases and J 3 bases, with 24 bases left between them. For the CDR3, the DNA is TGTGCCAGCAGTACCCTGCCGGGACTGAGCGGGCTGACAGATACGCAGTATTTT. It yields the protein CASSTLPGLSGLTDTQYF.

The chain recombines TRBV7-9 with TRBJ1-4; D might be TRBD1 (6 bases). The CDR3 consists of 14 residues. V lost 0 bases and J 6 bases, leaving 8 bases between the germline ends. From germline, CDR1 is SEHNR and CDR2 FQNEAQ (reference sequence). The CDR3 loop is CASSLAQGHEKLFF. CDR3 sequence (DNA): TGTGCCAGCAGCTTAGCCCAGGGGCATGAAAAACTGTTTTTT.

J is TRBJ2-5 and V is TRBV5-8, with D possibly matching TRBD1 (6 bases). V lost 1 base and J lost 4, with 11 bases in between. The germline CDR1 and CDR2 sequences are SGHTS and YDEGEE. This CDR3 has 14 residues. The CDR3 protein is CASSLRGWRETQYF. CDR3 nucleotides: TGTGCCAGCAGCTTGAGGGGGTGGCGAGAGACCCAGTACTTC.

The chain carries TRBV27 and TRBJ1-3; 8 nucleotides match TRBD1. The CDR3 has 20 amino acids. Germline CDR1 reads MNHEY; CDR2 reads SMNVEV (reference sequence). The junction had 24 bases not matched to a gene; V was cut back by 8 bases and J by 3 bases. DNA of the CDR3: TGTGCCAGCTCGCCTCACATACTGGGACAGGCATCTACCGATGGAAACACCATATATTTT. This codes for CASSPHILGQASTDGNTIYF.

This chain links TRBV9 with TRBJ1-4, with a possible D match to TRBD1 (6 bases). The CDR3 totals 14 residues. Germline values: CDR1 SGDLS, CDR2 YYNGEE. The V gene lost 3 bases and the J gene lost 2 bases, with 8 bases spanning the gap. This CDR3 is CASSGGGTNEKLFF. CDR3 sequence (DNA): TGTGCCAGCAGCGGAGGGGGGACTAATGAAAAACTGTTTTTT.

The chain joins TRBV7-9 to TRBJ1-1, with D possibly being TRBD1 (6 bases). The CDR3 length is 14 residues. CDR1 and CDR2 (germline): SEHNR, FQNEAQ (reference sequence). V gave up 5 bases and J gave up 4 bases, with 14 bases separating them. CDR3 sequence: CASSITGPRTEAFF. The CDR3 DNA is TGTGCCAGCAGCATCACAGGGCCCCGCACTGAAGCTTTCTTT.

J is TRBJ1-2 and V is TRBV27, with D uncertain. CDR3 length: 13 amino acids. V was pared by 3 bases and J by 2 bases, with 7 bases between. Germline V lookup: CDR1 MNHEY, CDR2 SMNVEV (reference sequence). The CDR3 here is CASSFWPNYGYTF. CDR3 sequence (DNA): TGTGCCAGCAGTTTTTGGCCGAACTATGGCTACACCTTC.

The chain has TRBV6-4 and TRBJ2-1; no firm D call. Germline V lookup: CDR1 MRHNA, CDR2 SNTAGT. CDR3 length: 16 amino acids. Trimming left V 0 bases short and J 0 bases short, with 9 bases between. The CDR3 reads CASSDSWQSSYNEQFF. The CDR3 nucleotides read TGTGCCAGCAGTGACTCTTGGCAGAGCTCCTACAATGAGCAGTTCTTC.

The V call is TRBV7-9, the J call TRBJ2-3; D call uncertain. Germline assignment: CDR1 SEHNR and CDR2 FQNEAQ (reference sequence). This CDR3 spans 13 amino acids. Trimming pared 2 bases from V and 3 bases from J, leaving 6 bases between. For the CDR3, the DNA is TGTGCCAGCAGCTTAACCGATACAGATACGCAGTATTTT. Residues: CASSLTDTDTQYF.

V usage is TRBV5-5 and J usage is TRBJ2-1; D gene uncertain. The CDR3 contains 17 residues. V was trimmed by 1 base and J by 2 bases, leaving 16 bases between them. Germline assignment: CDR1 SGHKS and CDR2 YYEKEE (reference sequence). Here the CDR3 reads CASSLRELASPYNEQFF. The CDR3 region has the DNA TGTGCCAGCAGCTTGAGGGAATTGGCGAGCCCCTACAATGAGCAGTTCTTC. The whole variable domain, filled in from reference TRBV5-5 and TRBJ2-1, reads DAGVTQSPTHLIKTRGQQVTLRCSPISGHKSVSWYQQVLGQGPQFIFQYYEKEERGRGNFPDRFSARQFPNYSSELNVNALLLGDSALYLCASSLRELASPYNEQFFGPGTRLTVL.

The chain joins TRBV2 to TRBJ1-5; 7 nucleotides agree with TRBD1. J gave up 4 bases and V 4 bases, and 4 bases lay outside the gene matches. This CDR3 comprises 14 residues. Germline CDR1 SNHLY, CDR2 FYNNEI. The chain's CDR3 is CASSGGQTNQPQHF. The DNA of the CDR3 is TGTGCCAGCAGTGGGGGACAGACTAATCAGCCCCAGCATTTT.

The rearrangement links TRBV15 to TRBJ1-5, with unresolved D. The CDR3 extends over 18 amino acids. Trimming cost V 3 bases and J 0 bases, with 18 bases left between them. Germline values: CDR1 LNHNV, CDR2 YYDKDF (reference sequence). The CDR3 nucleotides are TGTGCCACCAGCAGGAGCGAAGGGTTTGCATATAGCAATCAGCCCCAGCATTTT. This sequence encodes CATSRSEGFAYSNQPQHF.

This chain joins TRBV7-8 and TRBJ1-1, with unresolved D. V was pared by 1 base and J by 4 bases, with 4 bases between. The germline gives CDR1 SGHVS, CDR2 FQNEAQ. CDR3 length equals 12 residues. CDR3 nucleotide sequence: TGTGCCAGCAGCTTAGTTCCCACTGAAGCTTTCTTT. This encodes CASSLVPTEAFF.

This chain uses TRBV27 with TRBJ2-2, with 7 bases matching TRBD1. The V segment lost 3 bases and the J segment 6 bases; nucleotides outside the gene matches: 10. Germline V lookup: CDR1 MNHEY, CDR2 SMNVEV (reference sequence). This CDR3 spans 16 amino acids. Written as DNA, the CDR3 is TGTGCCAGCAGTTTGGGTGACAGGGTACGCGCCGGGGAGCTGTTTTTT. Amino acid sequence: CASSLGDRVRAGELFF.

J is TRBJ2-1 and V is TRBV10-2; 7 bases are shared with TRBD2. Germline lookup yields CDR1 WSHSY and CDR2 SAAADI. The CDR3 is 13 amino acids. V lost 7 bases and J lost 8; bases outside the gene matches: 8. The CDR3 protein is CASTPTSAHEQFF. CDR3 DNA sequence: TGCGCCAGCACCCCCACTAGCGCACATGAGCAGTTCTTC.

The V gene is TRBV27, the J gene TRBJ1-2; no definite D call. Per germline, CDR1 MNHEY and CDR2 SMNVEV (reference sequence). V was cut by 7 bases and J by 8 bases, with 11 bases left in between. The CDR3 spans 11 residues. The CDR3 bases are TGTGCCAGCACCTCCCAAGTCGGCTACACCTTC. Amino acid sequence: CASTSQVGYTF.

In DNA form, the CDR3 reads TGTGCCAGCAGCCCCGAGGGGTCGGGAACCGGGGAGCTGTTTTTT. This encodes CASSPEGSGTGELFF. The chain joins TRBV9 to TRBJ2-2; either TRBD1 or TRBD2 may supply D (5 bases each). Germline values: CDR1 SGDLS, CDR2 YYNGEE. The CDR3 sequence is 15 residues long. V dropped 4 bases and J dropped 5 bases, with 15 bases sitting between them.